The following is a TCR beta chain sequence with its context. Its target is unknown. This sample is drawn from a study of Ad26.COV2.S vaccination and SARS-CoV-2 variants. In the study overall: The vaccine Ad26.COV2.S was put into the muscle once, or twice with 56 days between. Study results and limitations: An underestimation of total T cell responses may have resulted from the TCR breadth and depth analyses.

The table came from immunoSEQ multiplex PCR; TCRdb's copy has only in-frame clones and leaves some out. Found here are 350,000 to 400,000 clones, more than 85% of them singletons; the top ten hold 3% to 3.5%. Treatment: roughly 20 received Ad26.COV2.S at low or high dose, single or two shots; several received placebo; per-sample allocation not given. The samples were gathered on day 63 after the first injection of vaccine or placebo. Sequenced material: peripheral blood, taken in a trial of Ad26.COV2.S vaccine versus placebo. This receptor was taken from a person aged 18-60 years who received the Ad26.COV2.S COVID-19 vaccine or a placebo.

This CDR3 reads CAWNRDREAEQYF. The CDR3, as DNA: TGTGCCTGGAACCGGGACAGAGAAGCCGAGCAGTACTTC. This rearrangement joins TRBV30 to TRBJ2-7; 7 nucleotides agree with TRBD1. From germline, CDR1 is GTSNPN and CDR2 SVGIG (reference sequence). The CDR3 is 13 residues long. Trimming took 4 bases from V and 6 from J; bases not matched to a gene: 9.